A single sample gave rise to the 26 T cell receptor beta chains below, sequenced in a study of CD8 T cells in Susac syndrome. An amount of RNA that ranged from roughly 0.45 to 1 ug was reverse transcribed with random hexamers. TCRdb re-called the immunoSEQ multiplex PCR reads with MiXCR, one entry per CDR3 protein. The sample has some 52,000 distinct CDR3 sequences; 93% are singletons. The sample taken for sequencing was CD8+ T cells from PBMCs. The receptor source for this set is a human donor with multiple sclerosis.

The V call is TRBV20-1, the J call TRBJ1-2; a weak D match, TRBD1 (5 bases). V lost 1 base, J lost 8 bases, and 26 bases lay in between. The V gene's germline CDR1 is DFQATT and CDR2 SNEGSKA (reference sequence). This CDR3 has 17 amino acids. CDR3 in DNA: TGCAGTGCTAGAGTCATCGGTCGGGCAGGGCAGATGGACGGCTACACCTTC. This codes for CSARVIGRAGQMDGYTF.

This chain uses TRBV24-1 with TRBJ2-1; D is ambiguous. The CDR3 extends over 12 amino acids. V lost 2 bases to trimming and J lost 8 bases, with 6 bases between them. Germline V gives CDR1 KGHDR, CDR2 SFDVKD. The CDR3 loop reads CATSDYGDEQFF. The DNA for the CDR3 is TGTGCCACCAGTGATTATGGGGATGAGCAGTTCTTC.

This clonotype was detected once. The V gene is TRBV4-1, the J gene TRBJ1-2; D is uncertain. Germline assignment: CDR1 MGHRA and CDR2 YSYEKL. This CDR3 comprises 15 residues. V was shortened by 1 base and J by 2 bases, with 11 bases between the two germline ends. The CDR3 here is CASSQGPGENYGYTF. In DNA form, the CDR3 reads TGCGCCAGCAGCCAAGGCCCCGGGGAAAACTATGGCTACACCTTC.

The rearrangement joins TRBV23-1 to TRBJ2-2; 12 bases fit TRBD1. TRBV23-1 is classed as an ORF, of uncertain function. The CDR3 has 16 amino acids. Trimming at V came to 5 bases and at J to 5 bases, leaving 6 bases not matched to a gene. Here the CDR3 DNA reads TGCGCCAGCAGTGGGGACAGGGGGCGTCGAACCGGGGAGCTGTTTTTT. Translated, it gives CASSGDRGRRTGELFF.

The genes are TRBV4-1 and TRBJ2-1, with D possibly being TRBD2 (7 bases). Germline V gene lookup returns CDR1 MGHRA and CDR2 YSYEKL. With 7 bases removed from V and 7 bases from J, the gap between germline ends came to 20 bases. CDR3 length equals 15 residues. The DNA for the CDR3 is TGCGCCAGCAAAACGTGGGGGGGCCAATGGAATGAGCAGTTCTTC. Its protein is CASKTWGGQWNEQFF.

This sequence joins TRBV27 and TRBJ1-2; unclear D gene. Per germline, CDR1 MNHEY and CDR2 SMNVEV (reference sequence). The CDR3 consists of 13 residues. V lost 3 bases and J lost 7, with 12 bases in between. CDR3 in amino acids: CASSFPRGAGYTF. CDR3 DNA sequence: TGTGCCAGCAGTTTCCCTCGAGGAGCTGGCTACACCTTC.

J is TRBJ2-7 and V is TRBV20-1; 9 bases align to TRBD1. The J segment lost 4 bases and the V segment lost 1 base, leaving 2 bases of the junction unmatched. The germline gives CDR1 DFQATT, CDR2 SNEGSKA (reference sequence). The CDR3 consists of 13 residues. CDR3 DNA: TGCAGTGCTAGAGGGGACAGGGAATACGAGCAGTACTTC. Protein sequence: CSARGDREYEQYF.

The chain couples TRBV4-2 to TRBJ1-5, with 7 positions matching TRBD1. Looked up from germline, CDR1 is LGHNA and CDR2 is YNFKEQ. J lost 1 base, V lost 5 bases, and 5 bases had no gene match. The CDR3 length is 15 residues. The CDR3 protein is CASSGEQGSNQPQHF. For the CDR3, the DNA is TGTGCCAGCAGCGGGGAACAGGGGAGCAATCAGCCCCAGCATTTT.

The CDR3 region is CASSLGTVYGYTF. CDR3 coding DNA: TGTGCCAGCAGCTTGGGGACAGTCTATGGCTACACCTTC. The chain combines TRBV7-9 with TRBJ1-2; TRBD1 matches 7 bases. The ends lost 3 bases at V and 4 bases at J; junction bases unmatched: 2. The CDR3 is 13 amino acids. The germline V gene encodes CDR1 SEHNR and CDR2 FQNEAQ (reference sequence).

The chain joins TRBV7-3 to TRBJ2-2; TRBD1 agrees at 9 bases. This CDR3 has 13 residues. CDR1 SGHTA and CDR2 FQGTGA come from the germline V gene. The V segment lost 5 bases and the J segment 7 bases; nucleotides outside the gene matches: 2. DNA of the CDR3: TGTGCCAGCAGCCGACAGGGGGACGGGGAGCTGTTTTTT. It codes for CASSRQGDGELFF. Looking up the rest from reference TRBV7-3 and TRBJ2-2 gives the full variable domain: GAGVSQTPSNKVTEKGKYVELRCDPISGHTALYWYRQSLGQGPEFLIYFQGTGAADDSGLPNDRFFAVRPEGSVSTLKIQRTERGDSAVYLCASSRQGDGELFFGEGSRLTVL.

This clonotype was seen a single time. Germline and junction disagree at one end, which may indicate a read error. The chain joins TRBV7-8 to TRBJ1-3; a possible D gene is TRBD1 (5 bases). CDR1 is SGHVS, CDR2 FQNEAQ, per germline. The CDR3 is 15 residues long. DNA for the CDR3: TGTGCCAGCAGCCCGGGGAGGGGATCTGAAAACACCATATATTTT. It encodes CASSPGRGSENTIYF.

The chain uses TRBV9 and TRBJ2-3; weak D call: TRBD1 (6 bases). Germline assignment: CDR1 SGDLS and CDR2 YYNGEE. The CDR3 spans 15 residues. V was shortened by 3 bases and J by 0 bases, with 11 bases between the two germline ends. In nucleotides, the CDR3 is TGTGCCAGCAGCGCAGAGGGGGATAGCACAGATACGCAGTATTTT. This gives the protein CASSAEGDSTDTQYF.

CDR3 sequence: CASRPSEQLRTDTQYF. CDR3 DNA: TGTGCCAGTAGACCATCGGAGCAGCTTCGCACAGATACGCAGTATTTT. J is TRBJ2-3 and V is TRBV19; no firm D call. The CDR3 is 16 amino acids. CDR1 and CDR2 from the germline V gene are LNHDA and SQIVND (reference sequence). V shed 6 bases and J shed 1 base, with 17 bases lying between them.

This clonotype has a single count. The V call is TRBV19, the J call TRBJ2-1; 13 bases line up with TRBD2. This CDR3 contains 19 residues. From germline, CDR1 is LNHDA and CDR2 SQIVND (reference sequence). V gave up 1 base and J gave up 7 bases; unmatched junction bases: 13. CDR3: CASSIGPSSGTSGDNEQFF. The CDR3 DNA reads as TGTGCCAGTAGTATAGGCCCCTCCTCCGGGACTAGCGGGGATAATGAGCAGTTCTTC.

The rearrangement uses TRBV6-1 and TRBJ2-4; D is uncertain. Germline lookup yields CDR1 MNHNS and CDR2 SASEGT. This CDR3 spans 16 amino acids. Trimming left V 5 bases short and J 1 base short, with 15 bases between. CDR3 region: CASSTAYSQAKNIQYF. The CDR3 nucleotides are TGTGCCAGCAGTACGGCCTACAGTCAGGCCAAAAACATTCAGTACTTC.

The chain joins TRBV7-8 to TRBJ1-1; TRBD1 might be the D (5 bases). This CDR3 region has 18 residues. V was cut by 1 base and J by 1 base, with 19 bases left in between. Germline values: CDR1 SGHVS, CDR2 FQNEAQ. The CDR3 coding sequence is TGTGCCAGCAGCTTAGTAGTCCTTCTTGGGGGGGGGAACACTGAAGCTTTCTTT. Translated: CASSLVVLLGGGNTEAFF. Variable domain in full (rest from reference TRBV7-8 and TRBJ1-1): GAGVSQSPRYKVAKRGQDVALRCDPISGHVSLFWYQQALGQGPEFLTYFQNEAQLDKSGLPSDRFFAERPEGSVSTLKIQRTQQEDSAVYLCASSLVVLLGGGNTEAFFGQGTRLTVV.

This rearrangement joins TRBV6-4 to TRBJ1-6; D remains ambiguous. This CDR3 contains 13 residues. Trimming pared 2 bases from V and 8 bases from J, leaving 7 bases between. CDR1 is MRHNA and CDR2 is SNTAGT in the germline V gene. The CDR3 sequence is CASSDREYSPLHF. For the CDR3, the DNA is TGTGCCAGCAGTGACAGGGAGTATTCACCCCTCCACTTT.

The V and J genes are TRBV9 and TRBJ1-2; D is perhaps TRBD1 (5 bases). Trimming cost V 4 bases and J 2 bases, with 9 bases left between them. The CDR3 has 13 residues. The germline CDR1 and CDR2 sequences are SGDLS and YYNGEE. The CDR3 sequence is CASSPGGNYGYTF. CDR3 in DNA: TGTGCCAGCAGCCCCGGGGGGAACTATGGCTACACCTTC.

The CDR3 coding sequence is TGTGCCACGATTCACGACAGGGAAGGGCCTGGGGCCAACGTCCTGACTTTC. Translation gives CATIHDREGPGANVLTF. V gene TRBV19 combines with J gene TRBJ2-6; 7 bases fit TRBD1. The J segment lost 2 bases and the V segment lost 10 bases, leaving 14 bases of the junction unmatched. CDR1 and CDR2 (germline): LNHDA, SQIVND (reference sequence). The CDR3 contains 17 residues.

The chain links TRBV11-2 to TRBJ1-1; D might be TRBD1 (5 bases). The CDR3 is 15 amino acids. Germline V gene lookup returns CDR1 SGHAT and CDR2 FQNNGV. The V and J ends lost 6 bases and 1 base respectively, with 15 bases between them. The CDR3 loop is CASSSGGYKNTEAFF. The CDR3 DNA sequence: TGTGCCAGCAGTTCCGGGGGATATAAGAACACTGAAGCTTTCTTT.

The CDR3 reads CASGVRDREYGYTF. CDR3 nucleotides: TGTGCTAGTGGGGTCCGGGACAGAGAATATGGCTACACCTTC. The chain carries TRBV12-5 and TRBJ1-2; 7 positions match TRBD1. CDR3 length: 14 amino acids. V was pared by 6 bases and J by 5 bases, with 9 bases of the junction left unmatched. CDR1 LGHNT and CDR2 FRNRAP come from the germline V gene.

The chain combines TRBV11-2 with TRBJ1-2; D uncertain. Trimming pared 4 bases from V and 6 bases from J, leaving 21 bases between. Germline CDR1 reads SGHAT; CDR2 reads FQNNGV. The CDR3 is made up of 16 amino acids. CDR3 nucleotide sequence: TGTGCCAGCAGCTCATCAGTAGGGAGAGGAAGTGATGGCTACACCTTC. Translated: CASSSSVGRGSDGYTF.

Note on this clonotype: The CDR3 does not end in the conserved phenylalanine or tryptophan, so this is likely a read error. The CDR3 here is CASSQDRVALYNEQFS. CDR3 sequence (DNA): TGTGCCAGCAGCCAAGATAGGGTAGCGCTTTACAATGAGCAGTTCTCC. The chain joins TRBV4-2 to TRBJ2-1, with a possible D match to TRBD2 (5 bases). This CDR3 is built from 16 residues. V was shortened by 0 bases and J by 4 bases, with 13 bases between the two germline ends. Germline V CDR1 and CDR2: LGHNA, YNFKEQ.

The chain combines TRBV28 with TRBJ1-2, with a possible D match to TRBD1 (6 bases). Germline V CDR1 and CDR2: MDHEN, SYDVKM. This CDR3 is built from 13 residues. V gave up 7 bases and J gave up 4 bases, with 13 bases separating them. CDR3 amino acids: CASNSRGLYGYTF. The CDR3 DNA is TGTGCCAGCAATAGCAGGGGCCTCTATGGCTACACCTTC.

This clonotype was counted a few times. One end of the junction fails to match germline, which may point to a read error. This chain links TRBV4-3 with TRBJ1-6; D is uncertain. The CDR3 contains 15 residues. Germline CDR1 reads LGHNA; CDR2 reads YSLEER. The CDR3 region is CASSQDSSYNSPLHF. The DNA for the CDR3 is TGCGCCAGCAGCCAAGATTCGTCCTATAATTCCCCCCTCCACTTT.

This clonotype occurred once. This rearrangement joins TRBV4-3 to TRBJ1-6, with 8 bases lining up with TRBD1. V shed 3 bases and J 10 bases; nucleotides not matched to a gene: 5. The CDR3 spans 14 residues. Per germline, CDR1 LGHNA and CDR2 YSLEER. CDR3 amino acids: CASSHTGGPSPLHF. The CDR3 bases are TGCGCCAGCAGCCACACAGGGGGGCCCTCACCCCTCCACTTT.